The 16 T cell receptor beta chains below all came from one sample that was sequenced in a study of T-cell reconstitution after alpha-beta-depleted transplantation in children. Unique molecular identifiers were used in preparing the TCRbeta library. TCRdb analysed the PCR reads with MiXCR anew, one entry per CDR3 protein. The sample includes over 450,000 distinct CDR3 sequences, 8% to 11% seen only once; the top ten take roughly 2.1%. Sequencing was performed on PBMCs, taken before TCRalphabeta/CD19-depleted stem cell transplant. These receptors were taken from a child aged 2 to 10 with inherited bone marrow failure, due to receive a stem cell transplant.

The chain couples TRBV28 to TRBJ2-7; D gene uncertain. The CDR3 extends over 17 amino acids. Deletions cut 2 bases from V and 0 bases from J, with 17 bases between. Germline V gene sequence: CDR1 MDHEN, CDR2 SYDVKM. CDR3 sequence: CASSLGLFRKSSYEQYF. The CDR3 coding sequence is TGTGCCAGCAGTTTAGGCCTCTTCAGAAAGAGCTCCTACGAGCAGTACTTC. The entire variable domain, with the rest obtained from reference TRBV28 and TRBJ2-7, is as follows: DVKVTQSSRYLVKRTGEKVFLECVQDMDHENMFWYRQDPGLGLRLIYFSYDVKMKEKGDIPEGYSVSREKKERFSLILESASTNQTSMYLCASSLGLFRKSSYEQYFGPGTRLTVT.

This clonotype was seen ten or more times. The V call is TRBV29-1, the J call TRBJ2-3; 7 positions match TRBD1. The CDR3 totals 15 residues. Trimming removed 1 base from V and 4 bases from J; junction bases left unmatched: 8. Germline CDR1 and CDR2: SQVTM and ANQGSEA. The CDR3 nucleotides are TGCAGCGTTGAAGGTACAGAGGGGGCCCCAGATACGCAGTATTTT. Its protein product is CSVEGTEGAPDTQYF.

This clonotype came up a few times. This rearrangement joins TRBV9 to TRBJ2-3; no reliable D call. V lost 4 bases, J lost 4 bases, and 10 bases lay in between. The CDR3 contains 13 residues. Germline CDR1 and CDR2: SGDLS and YYNGEE. CDR3 region: CASSFENSDTQYF. In DNA, the CDR3 is TGTGCCAGCAGCTTTGAAAACTCAGATACGCAGTATTTT.

This clonotype was seen more than once but under ten times. The V call is TRBV9, the J call TRBJ2-2; D possibly corresponds to TRBD1 (6 bases). In germline, CDR1 is SGDLS, CDR2 YYNGEE. V lost 0 bases, J lost 7 bases, and 16 bases lay in between. This CDR3 region has 16 residues. The CDR3 reads CASSVVAGATSGELFF. In nucleotides, the CDR3 is TGTGCCAGCAGCGTAGTGGCAGGGGCGACAAGCGGGGAGCTGTTTTTT. Using reference TRBV9 and TRBJ2-2 for the parts outside the CDR3, the full variable domain is DSGVTQTPKHLITATGQRVTLRCSPRSGDLSVYWYQQSLDQGLQFLIQYYNGEERAKGNILERFSAQQFPDLHSELNLSSLELGDSALYFCASSVVAGATSGELFFGEGSRLTVL.

The genes are TRBV6-1 and TRBJ1-5; TRBD1 matches at 7 bases. J was trimmed by 0 bases and V by 6 bases; bases with no gene match: 11. The CDR3 is made up of 17 amino acids. Germline CDR1 and CDR2: MNHNS and SASEGT. In DNA form, the CDR3 reads TGTGCCAGCAGACGCATTGACAGGGCTAATAGCAATCAGCCCCAGCATTTT. Its protein product is CASRRIDRANSNQPQHF.

The chain links TRBV27 to TRBJ2-1; TRBD2 aligns across 7 bases. Germline V gene data show CDR1 as MNHEY and CDR2 as SMNVEV (reference sequence). CDR3 length: 16 residues. J lost 2 bases, V lost 1 base, and 5 bases had no gene match. The CDR3 DNA reads TGTGCCAGCAGTTTATACAGCGGGACCACCTACAATGAGCAGTTCTTC. Translating it yields CASSLYSGTTYNEQFF.

This clonotype showed up many times. The chain combines TRBV5-1 with TRBJ2-7, with D perhaps given as TRBD1 or TRBD2 (5 bases each). Deletions cut 2 bases from V and 6 bases from J, with 15 bases between. Germline CDR1 and CDR2: SGHRS and YFSETQ. This CDR3 has 14 amino acids. The CDR3 DNA is TGCGCCAGCAGCTTCGGGACCGCTGCCATCGAGCAGTACTTC. This translates into CASSFGTAAIEQYF.

The chain recombines TRBV28 with TRBJ2-3, with unresolved D. CDR3 size: 13 residues. Germline lookup yields CDR1 MDHEN and CDR2 SYDVKM. Trimming removed 6 bases from V and 2 bases from J, with 9 bases in between. This CDR3 is CASRRDFTDTQYF. The DNA for the CDR3 is TGTGCCAGCAGGCGCGACTTCACAGATACGCAGTATTTT.

In this sample, this clonotype turned up many times. The rearrangement joins TRBV12-3 or TRBV12-4 to TRBJ2-5; D unclear. The V end was cut by 6 bases, the J end by 2 bases, with 16 bases between. The CDR3 has 15 amino acids. CDR3 amino acids: CASRYDGPPQETQYF. CDR3 in DNA: TGTGCCAGCAGGTATGACGGGCCCCCACAAGAGACCCAGTACTTC.

This clonotype was found many times. The chain recombines TRBV5-1 with TRBJ2-3; 9 bases align to TRBD1. J was trimmed by 6 bases and V by 4 bases; bases with no gene match: 9. The CDR3 runs 15 residues. Germline V lookup: CDR1 SGHRS, CDR2 YFSETQ. CDR3 nucleotide sequence: TGCGCCAGCAGCCCCGGAGTTGGGACAGGGGATACGCAGTATTTT. The encoded protein is CASSPGVGTGDTQYF.

This clonotype was counted many times. The rearrangement links TRBV24-1 to TRBJ2-7; D unclear. Germline V gives CDR1 KGHDR, CDR2 SFDVKD. The CDR3 runs 13 residues. Trimming left V 12 bases short and J 2 bases short, with 16 bases between. CDR3 in amino acids: CAGPLVVPYEQYF. CDR3 coding DNA: TGTGCCGGGCCGTTAGTGGTGCCCTACGAGCAGTACTTC.

In this sample, this clonotype turned up many times. This sequence joins TRBV12-3 or TRBV12-4 and TRBJ1-6; no definite D call. The ends were cut back, 3 bases at V and 7 bases at J, with 16 bases in the middle. The CDR3 length is 16 residues. The CDR3 DNA reads TGTGCCAGCAGTTTGAGAAATGCTCCGGGCAATTCACCCCTCCACTTT. This gives the protein CASSLRNAPGNSPLHF.

Ten or more counts support this clonotype. The chain employs TRBV12-3 or TRBV12-4 and TRBJ2-7, with D tentatively TRBD1 (5 bases). This CDR3 spans 13 amino acids. Trimming pared 3 bases from V and 1 base from J, leaving 7 bases between. The CDR3 nucleotides read TGTGCCAGCAGTTTGACAGCGTCCTACGAGCAGTACTTC. Protein sequence: CASSLTASYEQYF.

Ten or more counts support this clonotype. V usage is TRBV5-1 and J usage is TRBJ2-2; tentative D call: TRBD2 (6 bases). V shed 2 bases and J shed 2 bases, with 10 bases lying between them. The CDR3 length is 15 residues. Germline lookup yields CDR1 SGHRS and CDR2 YFSETQ. CDR3 protein: CASSFGGTNTGELFF. The CDR3 DNA reads TGCGCCAGCAGCTTTGGCGGGACCAACACCGGGGAGCTGTTTTTT.

A note on this clonotype: A read error may be the cause here, since a much bigger clone is one base away. The chain employs TRBV7-2 and TRBJ2-3; D is possibly TRBD2 (5 bases). Trimming removed 5 bases at V and 2 bases at J, with 14 bases between. This CDR3 is 15 amino acids long. The germline gives CDR1 SGHTA, CDR2 FQGNSA. The CDR3 DNA is TGTGCCAGCAGCCCCCGCGGAGGTAACACAGATACGCAGTATTTT. Translation gives CASSPRGGNTDTQYF.

The J gene is TRBJ2-2, the V gene TRBV7-2; no reliable D call. Trimming cost V 1 base and J 5 bases, with 14 bases left between them. CDR3 length: 16 residues. CDR1 is SGHTA and CDR2 is FQGNSA in the germline V gene. CDR3 region: CASSLDPQIRTGELFF. Written as DNA, the CDR3 is TGTGCCAGCAGCTTAGATCCCCAGATCCGGACCGGGGAGCTGTTTTTT. Looking up the rest from reference TRBV7-2 and TRBJ2-2 gives the full variable domain: GAGVSQSPSNKVTEKGKDVELRCDPISGHTALYWYRQSLGQGLEFLIYFQGNSAPDKSGLPSDRFSAERTGGSVSTLTIQRTQQEDSAVYLCASSLDPQIRTGELFFGEGSRLTVL.